One and the same sample provided the 6 T cell receptor beta chains below, sequenced in a study of OX40 agonist ivuxolimab in advanced cancers. TCRdb keeps only in-frame clones here, not all; method: immunoSEQ multiplex PCR. Of roughly 51,000 clones listed, over 75% were seen once; the top ten hold 11%. The sample here was CD4+ or CD8+ T cells sorted from blood, taken in a trial of the OX40 agonist ivuxolimab. These TCRs come from an adult with an advanced solid tumor such as melanoma, head and neck, liver or kidney cancer.

There are a few counts of this clone. The chain recombines TRBV13 with TRBJ2-1; D gene uncertain. The CDR3 sequence is 12 residues long. The germline V gene has CDR1 PRHDT and CDR2 FYEKMQ (reference sequence). V gave up 5 bases and J gave up 9 bases, with 11 bases separating them. In DNA, the CDR3 is TGTGCCAGCAGCAAACCTGTGTCTGAGCAGTTCTTC. Translated: CASSKPVSEQFF.

This clone was counted a single time. The chain is built from TRBV7-9 and TRBJ1-1; D gene ambiguous. The germline CDR1 and CDR2 sequences are SEHNR and FQNEAQ (reference sequence). V dropped 5 bases and J dropped 3 bases, with 4 bases sitting between them. The CDR3 runs 11 residues. CDR3 sequence: CASSPDTEAFF. The CDR3 DNA sequence: TGTGCCAGCAGCCCGGACACTGAAGCTTTCTTT.

The chain couples TRBV5-1 to TRBJ2-3; no reliable D call. The CDR3 contains 14 residues. The V and J ends lost 7 bases and 3 bases respectively, with 15 bases between them. The germline V gene encodes CDR1 SGHRS and CDR2 YFSETQ. The DNA for the CDR3 is TGCGCCAGCCACGAACCCGGTTCAACAGATACGCAGTATTTT. It translates to CASHEPGSTDTQYF.

The chain employs TRBV19 and TRBJ2-1, with 12 bases matching TRBD2. Losses at the gene ends were 4 bases for V and 3 bases for J; bases not matched to a gene: 4. The CDR3 length is 16 residues. CDR1 is LNHDA, CDR2 SQIVND, per germline (reference sequence). Written as DNA, the CDR3 is TGTGCCAGTAGTAATCTAGCGGGAGGGATCTACAATGAGCAGTTCTTC. It codes for CASSNLAGGIYNEQFF.

The chain recombines TRBV19 with TRBJ2-5, with TRBD2 identical over 10 bases. Germline V gives CDR1 LNHDA, CDR2 SQIVND (reference sequence). This CDR3 region has 16 residues. After removal of 1 base from V and 3 bases from J, the junction contained 5 bases not matched to a gene. The CDR3 region is CASSIVASGSKETQYF. CDR3 bases: TGTGCCAGTAGTATAGTCGCTAGCGGGAGTAAAGAGACCCAGTACTTC.

The V and J genes are TRBV28 and TRBJ1-2, with a possible D match to TRBD1 (5 bases). Trimming pared 3 bases from V and 3 bases from J, leaving 11 bases between. The CDR3 covers 14 residues. Germline values: CDR1 MDHEN, CDR2 SYDVKM. CDR3 nucleotide sequence: TGTGCCAGCAGTTTCCGGGGGTCTCACTATGGCTACACCTTC. Translated, it gives CASSFRGSHYGYTF.